This T cell receptor (beta chain) was captured in a study of blood T cell repertoires in COVID-19. In the study overall: Both acute and convalescent COVID-19 samples were obtained from the United States, Italy and Spain.

This CDR3 region has 17 residues. V shed 3 bases and J 3 bases; nucleotides not matched to a gene: 7. From germline, CDR1 is LNHNV and CDR2 YYDKDF (reference sequence). In terms of age and location, participants ranged from about 18 to 95 years and lived in approximately 24 US areas. Assay used: immunoSEQ multiplex PCR; TCRdb lists only in-frame clones, some missing. Here the sample spans over 200,000 clones, 80% to 90% being singletons. Input material: PBMCs or T cells enriched from blood (not recorded which). The chain couples TRBV15 to TRBJ1-5; 11 bases line up with TRBD1. The clonotype comes from a woman in her 50s in a cohort exposed to, infected with or recovered from COVID-19 (not recorded which). The CDR3 is CATSSAGTGGANQPQHF. Written as DNA, the CDR3 is TGTGCCACCAGCAGCGCCGGGACAGGGGGGGCCAATCAGCCCCAGCATTTT.